These 10 T cell receptor beta chains share one sample of origin, sequenced in a study of molecular identifiers for immune sequencing clone quantification. TCRdb reprocessed the PCR reads via MiXCR and lists one record per CDR3 protein. This table holds 100,000 or so distinct CDR3 sequences, roughly a third found once. The material sequenced was naive CD8+ T cells from blood, with Jurkat cell RNA spiked in. Subset in this sample: FACS-sorted CD8+CD4-CCR7+CD45RA+ naive T cells. The receptors here all came from a human donor in good health. Some libraries in this study had Jurkat cell RNA spiked in.

This clonotype occurred a few times. This chain links TRBV19 with TRBJ1-1; D not certain. This CDR3 contains 12 residues. The germline gives CDR1 LNHDA, CDR2 SQIVND (reference sequence). Trimming removed 3 bases at V and 5 bases at J, with 7 bases between. The CDR3 DNA reads TGTGCCAGTAGTATCGGCTCGACTGAAGCTTTCTTT. This encodes CASSIGSTEAFF.

This clonotype was picked up many times. V and J are TRBV7-9 and TRBJ2-2; 7 nucleotides agree with TRBD2. This CDR3 has 15 amino acids. J gave up 6 bases and V 0 bases, and 4 bases lay outside the gene matches. CDR1 SEHNR and CDR2 FQNEAQ come from the germline V gene (reference sequence). CDR3 loop: CASSLARTSPGELFF. DNA for the CDR3: TGTGCCAGCAGCTTAGCAAGGACTAGTCCCGGGGAGCTGTTTTTT.

This clonotype was picked up many times. J is TRBJ2-6 and V is TRBV12-3 or TRBV12-4; TRBD1 might be the D (6 bases). This CDR3 spans 16 amino acids. V was clipped by 6 bases and J by 0 bases, with 12 bases between them. The CDR3 loop reads CASRALRGSGANVLTF. CDR3 DNA sequence: TGTGCCAGCAGGGCTCTCAGGGGCTCTGGGGCCAACGTCCTGACTTTC.

A few counts support this clonotype. This chain connects TRBV14 to TRBJ2-3; TRBD2 matches 7 bases. After removal of 0 bases from V and 6 bases from J, the junction contained 6 bases not matched to a gene. The germline gives CDR1 SGHDN, CDR2 FVKESK. CDR3 length: 15 residues. CDR3 nucleotide sequence: TGTGCCAGCAGCCAAGAGGGAGGGCTCCGGGATACGCAGTATTTT. Encoded protein: CASSQEGGLRDTQYF.

This clonotype came up many times. The chain has TRBV24-1 and TRBJ2-1; D is unresolved. V was clipped by 4 bases and J by 0 bases, with 0 bases between them. From germline, CDR1 is KGHDR and CDR2 SFDVKD. This CDR3 spans 12 amino acids. In DNA form, the CDR3 reads TGTGCCACCAGTGACTCCTACAATGAGCAGTTCTTC. This gives the protein CATSDSYNEQFF.

In the case of this clonotype: One end of the junction varies from germline; a read error may be responsible. The rearrangement joins TRBV29-1 to TRBJ2-7, with 8 bases lining up with TRBD2. Germline lookup yields CDR1 SQVTM and CDR2 ANQGSEA. The CDR3 covers 13 residues. The DNA of the CDR3 is TGCAGTACCGCGGGGGGCATGGGGTACGCGCAGTACTTC. Protein: CSTAGGMGYAQYF.

V usage is TRBV28 and J usage is TRBJ1-1; TRBD1 aligns across 11 bases. This CDR3 is 13 amino acids long. The V and J ends lost 6 bases and 12 bases, in that order; junction bases with no gene match: 9. From germline, CDR1 is MDHEN and CDR2 SYDVKM. In nucleotides, the CDR3 is TGTGCCAGCAGAAGACCGGGACAGGGGGAAACTTTCTTT. Amino acid sequence: CASRRPGQGETFF. The full variable domain, with the rest looked up from reference TRBV28 and TRBJ1-1, is DVKVTQSSRYLVKRTGEKVFLECVQDMDHENMFWYRQDPGLGLRLIYFSYDVKMKEKGDIPEGYSVSREKKERFSLILESASTNQTSMYLCASRRPGQGETFFGQGTRLTVV.

The rearrangement uses TRBV5-4 and TRBJ1-1; D uncertain. Trimming took off 5 bases at V and 5 bases at J, with 13 bases between the two ends. Germline CDR1 SGHNT, CDR2 YYREEE (reference sequence). The CDR3 has 13 amino acids. The CDR3 region has the DNA TGTGCCAGCAGTCCCGGGGTTGGTACTGAAGCTTTCTTT. As protein: CASSPGVGTEAFF.

As concerns this clonotype: A read error may explain this, as a much larger clone is one base away. This chain links TRBV24-1 with TRBJ2-3, with TRBD2 identical over 8 bases. Germline CDR1 is KGHDR and CDR2 is SFDVKD. This CDR3 spans 15 amino acids. CDR3 nucleotide sequence: TGTGCCACCAGTGATTTCAGGACTAGCACAGATACGCGGTATTTT. This encodes CATSDFRTSTDTRYF.

In this sample, this clonotype turned up many times. The chain combines TRBV20-1 with TRBJ2-5; TRBD2 might be the D (6 bases). The CDR3 is 14 residues long. The germline V gene encodes CDR1 DFQATT and CDR2 SNEGSKA (reference sequence). Trimming took 3 bases from V and 9 from J, leaving 20 bases between them. The CDR3 region is CSASPGFGGWSQYF. The CDR3 bases are TGCAGTGCTAGTCCGGGGTTCGGGGGATGGTCCCAGTACTTC.